This T cell receptor beta chain was captured by sequencing in a study of T cell responses to AZD1222 COVID-19 vaccine. Overall study findings and caveats: Reports indicate that nearly half of spike-specific TCRs are directed at unmutated variant regions. The span of vaccine-associated CD4 TCRs extended across spike, with dominance at 160-218 and 743-854.

Assay used: immunoSEQ multiplex PCR; TCRdb lists only in-frame clones, some missing. This table has approximately 200,000 clones, under 95% appearing once. On this clone: What it binds is unknown.

CDR1 SGDLS and CDR2 YYNGEE come from the germline V gene. V was trimmed by 0 bases and J by 1 base, leaving 17 bases between them. The CDR3 sequence is 17 residues long. The TCR was taken from an adult who received the AZD1222 COVID-19 vaccine. The chain has TRBV9 and TRBJ2-7; TRBD2 is a possible D gene (5 bases). The sequencing used peripheral blood, collected 28 days after the second AZD1222 dose. The CDR3 is CASSVGSSGILSYEQYF. As DNA, the CDR3 is TGTGCCAGCAGCGTAGGATCATCCGGGATTTTATCCTACGAGCAGTACTTC.